These 29 T cell receptor beta chains were sequenced from one sample in a study of beta chain features in type 1 diabetes. The isolated RNA, all of it, was reverse transcribed, so expressed TCRB transcripts were what got sequenced. The table came from immunoSEQ multiplex PCR; TCRdb's copy has only in-frame clones and leaves some out. The sample has around 450,000 clones; roughly 11% are singletons. The sequencing input was naive CD4+ T cells from blood. These receptors originate from a woman aged 18 to 35 in good health.

This clone has just a few counts. The chain uses TRBV4-1 and TRBJ2-7; D uncertain. The CDR3 loop spans 14 amino acids. CDR1 and CDR2 (germline): MGHRA, YSYEKL. The ends were cut back, 3 bases at V and 0 bases at J, with 9 bases in the middle. The DNA for the CDR3 is TGCGCCAGCAGCCACCACACCGGCTCCTACGAGCAGTACGTC. This translates into CASSHHTGSYEQYV.

V usage is TRBV20-1 and J usage is TRBJ1-5, with D possibly being TRBD1 (5 bases). Deletions cut 5 bases from V and 6 bases from J, with 5 bases between. The CDR3 sequence is 10 residues long. Germline V gene data show CDR1 as DFQATT and CDR2 as SNEGSKA (reference sequence). The CDR3 region has the DNA TGCAGTGCTGGGGGTCAGCCCCAGCATTTT. It specifies CSAGGQPQHF.

CDR3 in DNA: TGTGCCAGCAGCCATCGCACAGGGACCTACGAGCAGTACTTC. It codes for CASSHRTGTYEQYF. The chain links TRBV7-2 to TRBJ2-7; a possible D gene is TRBD1 (6 bases). CDR1 SGHTA and CDR2 FQGNSA come from the germline V gene. The CDR3 sequence is 14 residues long. V lost 5 bases and J lost 2, with 13 bases in between.

This clone has more than one count but fewer than ten. CDR3 sequence reads: CSANHRTEAFF. CDR3 in DNA: TGCAGTGCTAACCACCGTACTGAAGCTTTCTTT. The chain employs TRBV20-1 and TRBJ1-1; no clear D gene. Per the germline V gene, CDR1 is DFQATT and CDR2 is SNEGSKA (reference sequence). The ends were cut back, 4 bases at V and 5 bases at J, with 8 bases in the middle. The CDR3 extends over 11 amino acids.

This rearrangement joins TRBV30 to TRBJ1-1; no clear D. This CDR3 comprises 12 residues. The V gene's germline CDR1 is GTSNPN and CDR2 SVGIG (reference sequence). The germline V and J ends were trimmed by 0 bases and 11 bases, with 13 bases remaining between them. The CDR3 DNA reads TGTGCCTGGAGTGTAGGACGGGTAACCGCTTTCTTT. Protein product: CAWSVGRVTAFF. The variable domain in full, with the rest retrieved from reference TRBV30 and TRBJ1-1, is SQTIHQWPATLVQPVGSPLSLECTVEGTSNPNLYWYRQAAGRGLQLLFYSVGIGQISSEVPQNLSASRPQDRQFILSSKKLLLSDSGFYLCAWSVGRVTAFFGQGTRLTVV.

This chain links TRBV4-2 with TRBJ2-7; 8 bases fit TRBD1. The trim removed 1 base at V and 4 bases at J, leaving 6 bases unmatched. This CDR3 spans 15 amino acids. Germline CDR1 reads LGHNA; CDR2 reads YNFKEQ. CDR3 region: CASSQGSTGGYEQYF. The CDR3 nucleotides are TGTGCCAGCAGCCAAGGGTCTACAGGGGGGTACGAGCAGTACTTC.

This clone was found a few times. The rearrangement joins TRBV7-2 to TRBJ2-3; D may be TRBD1 (5 bases). Between the trimmed V and J ends, which lost 3 bases and 2 bases, there was a span of 9 bases. CDR1 is SGHTA and CDR2 is FQGNSA in the germline V gene. The CDR3 sequence is 14 residues long. CDR3 DNA: TGTGCCAGCAGCTTTTTAGGGGTCACAGATACGCAGTATTTT. Protein: CASSFLGVTDTQYF.

The CDR3 bases are TGTGCCAGCAGCATCTCTCGGGAAGATACGCAGTATTTT. This codes for CASSISREDTQYF. The chain has TRBV9 and TRBJ2-3; D may be TRBD2 (5 bases). Trimming pared 4 bases from V and 5 bases from J, leaving 11 bases between. The CDR3 is 13 residues long. Germline CDR1 reads SGDLS; CDR2 reads YYNGEE.

The chain links TRBV5-1 to TRBJ1-1; a possible D gene is TRBD1 (6 bases). Germline lookup yields CDR1 SGHRS and CDR2 YFSETQ. This CDR3 has 15 residues. V dropped 2 bases and J dropped 4 bases, with 15 bases sitting between them. The CDR3 DNA sequence: TGCGCCAGCAGCTTTTCGACAGGTATGGCCACTGAAGCTTTCTTT. It translates to CASSFSTGMATEAFF.

CDR3 in amino acids: CASSLDYREQFF. CDR3 DNA sequence: TGTGCCAGCAGCTTAGACTATCGTGAGCAGTTCTTC. The V call is TRBV7-9, the J call TRBJ2-1; D gene unclear. CDR1 and CDR2 from the germline V gene are SEHNR and FQNEAQ (reference sequence). This CDR3 has 12 amino acids. With 1 base removed from V and 9 bases from J, the gap between germline ends came to 7 bases. Based on the CDR3 plus reference TRBV7-9 and TRBJ2-1, the full variable domain is DTGVSQNPRHKITKRGQNVTFRCDPISEHNRLYWYRQTLGQGPEFLTYFQNEAQLEKSRLLSDRFSAERPKGSFSTLEIQRTEQGDSAMYLCASSLDYREQFFGPGTRLTVL.

This clone was seen more than once but under ten times. The chain uses TRBV5-4 and TRBJ2-1, with D perhaps TRBD2 (7 bases). V lost 5 bases and J 9 bases, leaving 18 bases between the germline ends. The CDR3 is made up of 14 amino acids. Germline V CDR1 and CDR2: SGHNT, YYREEE (reference sequence). The CDR3 DNA reads as TGTGCCAGCAGAATGGGCGGGGGCCCAGGTGAGCAGTTCTTC. It yields the protein CASRMGGGPGEQFF.

The chain is built from TRBV18 and TRBJ2-7, with 7 positions matching TRBD1. The CDR3 extends over 13 amino acids. The V gene end was trimmed by 4 bases and the J gene end by 6 bases; junction bases not matched to a gene: 6. CDR1 KGHSH and CDR2 LQKENI come from the germline V gene. The CDR3 bases are TGTGCCAGCTCACTAGGGACAGTTTTCGAGCAGTACGTC. Protein product: CASSLGTVFEQYV.

V is TRBV9 and J is TRBJ1-2; D not certain. From germline, CDR1 is SGDLS and CDR2 YYNGEE. This CDR3 contains 15 residues. Trimming shortened V by 3 bases and J by 1 base, and 13 bases separated the two germline ends. The CDR3: CASSALGSSNYGYTF. CDR3 coding DNA: TGTGCCAGCAGCGCCCTTGGGTCCAGTAACTATGGCTACACCTTC.

J is TRBJ1-1 and V is TRBV18, with a possible D match to TRBD1 (6 bases). CDR1 KGHSH and CDR2 LQKENI come from the germline V gene. The CDR3 is 15 residues long. The germline V and J ends were trimmed by 2 bases and 0 bases, with 10 bases remaining between them. CDR3 in DNA: TGTGCCAGCTCACCAGGACAGCTCATGAACACTGAAGCTTTCTTT. Translated, it gives CASSPGQLMNTEAFF.

V and J are TRBV6-5 and TRBJ2-5, with 8 bases identical to TRBD2. With V trimmed by 8 bases and J by 5 bases, 7 bases remained unmatched. CDR3 size: 13 residues. Germline V CDR1 and CDR2: MNHEY, SVGAGI. CDR3 sequence reads: CASWSPGGETQYF. The CDR3, as DNA: TGTGCCAGCTGGAGTCCGGGGGGGGAGACCCAGTACTTC.

The genes are TRBV7-9 and TRBJ1-4; no firm D call. Germline assignment: CDR1 SEHNR and CDR2 FQNEAQ (reference sequence). V gave up 1 base and J gave up 8 bases, with 11 bases separating them. The CDR3 consists of 14 residues. In DNA form, the CDR3 reads TGTGCCAGCAGCTTAGAGCAGGCTTCCGAAAAACTGTTTTTT. Encoded protein: CASSLEQASEKLFF.

V gene TRBV7-9 combines with J gene TRBJ2-3; 9 positions match TRBD1. The V gene's germline CDR1 is SEHNR and CDR2 FQNEAQ (reference sequence). With 5 bases clipped from V and 4 bases from J, the junction kept 7 bases outside the gene matches. This CDR3 region has 15 residues. The CDR3 bases are TGTGCCAGCAGCCAGGGACAGGGAAGCGCAGATACGCAGTATTTT. This codes for CASSQGQGSADTQYF.

The chain employs TRBV28 and TRBJ2-3; D tentatively reads TRBD1 or TRBD2 (5 bases each). CDR1 and CDR2 from the germline V gene are MDHEN and SYDVKM. The ends were cut back, 6 bases at V and 9 bases at J, with 19 bases in the middle. The CDR3 spans 14 residues. The chain's CDR3 is CASSSRGSQRTQYF. The CDR3 DNA sequence: TGTGCCAGCAGCTCGAGGGGATCACAGAGGACGCAGTATTTT.

The chain joins TRBV18 to TRBJ2-3, with D tentatively TRBD2 (6 bases). The V gene lost 2 bases and the J gene lost 1 base, with 10 bases spanning the gap. Germline V gene sequence: CDR1 KGHSH, CDR2 LQKENI. CDR3 length: 15 residues. Written as DNA, the CDR3 is TGTGCCAGCTCACCAAAGCCTAGCGGCACAGATACGCAGTATTTT. Its translation: CASSPKPSGTDTQYF.

The CDR3 loop is CAISDTATETQYF. In DNA form, the CDR3 reads TGTGCCATCAGTGATACAGCCACAGAGACCCAGTACTTC. This chain uses TRBV10-3 with TRBJ2-5, with unresolved D. The CDR3 totals 13 residues. Trimming cost V 3 bases and J 4 bases, with 9 bases left between them. Looked up from germline, CDR1 is ENHRY and CDR2 is SYGVKD.

The sample holds a few counts of this clone. The V and J genes are TRBV29-1 and TRBJ1-2; D unresolved. The CDR3 runs to 13 residues. Trimming shortened V by 6 bases and J by 7 bases, and 18 bases separated the two germline ends. Germline V gene lookup returns CDR1 SQVTM and CDR2 ANQGSEA. The chain's CDR3 is CSVHDGRISGYTF. DNA of the CDR3: TGCAGCGTGCACGATGGGAGGATCTCTGGCTACACCTTC.

Only a few counts were recorded for this clone. The rearrangement joins TRBV4-1 to TRBJ2-1; TRBD1 might be the D (6 bases). In germline, CDR1 is MGHRA, CDR2 YSYEKL. This CDR3 contains 17 residues. V lost 1 base and J lost 5, with 18 bases in between. Written as DNA, the CDR3 is TGCGCCAGCAGCCAAGCCCCGGCAGGGGTTTGGAACAATGAGCAGTTCTTC. Its protein product is CASSQAPAGVWNNEQFF.

This chain uses TRBV11-2 with TRBJ1-2, with D uncertain. V lost 3 bases and J lost 6, with 14 bases in between. The CDR3 contains 14 residues. The germline V gene has CDR1 SGHAT and CDR2 FQNNGV. CDR3 sequence: CASSFRRWVDGYTF. Here the CDR3 DNA reads TGTGCCAGCAGCTTCCGTCGATGGGTCGATGGCTACACCTTC.

Notes on this clone: This sample also contains other DNA sequences that code for the same CDR3. This rearrangement joins TRBV29-1 to TRBJ2-6; maybe TRBD1 (6 bases). The ends were cut back, 7 bases at V and 4 bases at J, with 14 bases in the middle. The CDR3 consists of 14 residues. CDR1 SQVTM and CDR2 ANQGSEA come from the germline V gene. CDR3 sequence: CSAGTGPGANVLTF. In nucleotides, the CDR3 is TGCAGCGCAGGAACAGGGCCGGGGGCCAACGTCCTGACTTTC.

The genes are TRBV7-2 and TRBJ2-5, with no clear D. Trimming pared 1 base from V and 3 bases from J, leaving 6 bases between. There are 13 residues in the CDR3. Germline CDR1 is SGHTA and CDR2 is FQGNSA. The CDR3 DNA reads as TGTGCCAGCAGCTTAGTTGGGGAAGAGACCCAGTACTTC. It encodes CASSLVGEETQYF. Looking up the rest from reference TRBV7-2 and TRBJ2-5 gives the full variable domain: GAGVSQSPSNKVTEKGKDVELRCDPISGHTALYWYRQSLGQGLEFLIYFQGNSAPDKSGLPSDRFSAERTGGSVSTLTIQRTQQEDSAVYLCASSLVGEETQYFGPGTRLLVL.

This clone was counted between two and nine times. The rearrangement joins TRBV28 to TRBJ1-4; D is unclear. This CDR3 has 13 amino acids. Germline CDR1 is MDHEN and CDR2 is SYDVKM. The V end lost 1 base, the J end lost 6 bases, and 6 bases lay between the germline ends. The CDR3 reads CASSLFQDEKLFF. As DNA, the CDR3 is TGTGCCAGCAGTTTATTCCAGGATGAAAAACTGTTTTTT.

The gene calls are TRBV29-1 and TRBJ1-2; 8 nucleotides match TRBD1. Germline CDR1 and CDR2: SQVTM and ANQGSEA. This CDR3 is built from 12 residues. Trimming removed 5 bases from V and 4 bases from J; junction bases left unmatched: 3. Here the CDR3 reads CSVWDRTYGYTF. Written as DNA, the CDR3 is TGCAGCGTTTGGGACAGGACCTATGGCTACACCTTC.

This clone was counted only a few times. This chain joins TRBV7-2 and TRBJ1-2; no firm D call. V was trimmed by 5 bases and J by 4 bases, leaving 11 bases between them. There are 13 residues in the CDR3. Germline V lookup: CDR1 SGHTA, CDR2 FQGNSA. CDR3 nucleotide sequence: TGTGCCAGCAGCGAGAGACGGGGCTATGGCTACACCTTC. Its protein product is CASSERRGYGYTF.

The chain carries TRBV4-2 and TRBJ1-3; the D is unclear. This CDR3 is 14 amino acids long. Trimming took 4 bases from V and 0 from J, leaving 7 bases between them. Germline V gene lookup returns CDR1 LGHNA and CDR2 YNFKEQ. CDR3 coding DNA: TGTGCCAGCAGCCCAGAAAACTCTGGAAACACCATATATTTT. Its translation: CASSPENSGNTIYF.